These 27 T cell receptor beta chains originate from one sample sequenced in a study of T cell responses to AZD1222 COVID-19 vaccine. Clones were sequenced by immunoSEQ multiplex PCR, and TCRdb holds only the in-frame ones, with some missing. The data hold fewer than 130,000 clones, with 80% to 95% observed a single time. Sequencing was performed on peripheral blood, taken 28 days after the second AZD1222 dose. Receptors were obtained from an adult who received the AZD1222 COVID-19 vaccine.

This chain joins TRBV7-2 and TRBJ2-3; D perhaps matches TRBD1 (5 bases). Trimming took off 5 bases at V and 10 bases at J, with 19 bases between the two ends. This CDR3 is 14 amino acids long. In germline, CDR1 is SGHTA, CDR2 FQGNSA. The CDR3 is CASSTRIQAGAQYF. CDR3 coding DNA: TGTGCCAGCAGCACCCGAATACAGGCCGGCGCGCAGTATTTT.

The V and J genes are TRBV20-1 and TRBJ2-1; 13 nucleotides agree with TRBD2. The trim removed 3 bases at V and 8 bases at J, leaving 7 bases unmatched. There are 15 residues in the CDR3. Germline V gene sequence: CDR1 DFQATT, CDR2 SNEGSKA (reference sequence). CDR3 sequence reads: CSASTLAGGRYEQFF. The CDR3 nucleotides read TGCAGTGCTAGTACACTAGCGGGGGGGCGGTATGAGCAGTTCTTC.

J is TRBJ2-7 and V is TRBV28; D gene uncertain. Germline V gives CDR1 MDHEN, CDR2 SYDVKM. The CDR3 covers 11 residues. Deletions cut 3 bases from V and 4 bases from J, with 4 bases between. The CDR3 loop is CASSFGYEQYF. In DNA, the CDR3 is TGTGCCAGCAGTTTCGGTTACGAGCAGTACTTC.

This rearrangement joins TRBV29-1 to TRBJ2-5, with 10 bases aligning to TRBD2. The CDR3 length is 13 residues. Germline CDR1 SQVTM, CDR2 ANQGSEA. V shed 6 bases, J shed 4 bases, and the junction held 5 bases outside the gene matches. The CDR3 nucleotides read TGCAGCGTGAAGACTAGCGGGCCAGAGACCCAGTACTTC. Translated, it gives CSVKTSGPETQYF.

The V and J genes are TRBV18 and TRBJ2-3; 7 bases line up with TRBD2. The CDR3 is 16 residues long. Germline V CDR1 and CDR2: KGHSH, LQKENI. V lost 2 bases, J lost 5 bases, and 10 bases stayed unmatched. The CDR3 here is CASSPRAGRIGDTQYF. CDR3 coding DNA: TGTGCCAGCTCACCAAGGGCCGGGAGGATAGGAGATACGCAGTATTTT.

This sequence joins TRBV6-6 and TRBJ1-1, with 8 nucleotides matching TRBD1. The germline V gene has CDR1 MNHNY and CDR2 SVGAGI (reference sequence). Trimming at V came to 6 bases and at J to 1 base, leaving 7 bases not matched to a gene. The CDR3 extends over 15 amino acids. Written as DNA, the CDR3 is TGTGCCAGCAGACCACACAGGGGGGGGAACACTGAAGCTTTCTTT. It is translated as CASRPHRGGNTEAFF.

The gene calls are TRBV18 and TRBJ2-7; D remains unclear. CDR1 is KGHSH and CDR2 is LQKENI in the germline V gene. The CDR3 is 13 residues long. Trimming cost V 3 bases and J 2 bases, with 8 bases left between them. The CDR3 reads CASSPSLAYEQYF. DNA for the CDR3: TGTGCCAGCTCACCCTCCTTGGCCTACGAGCAGTACTTC.

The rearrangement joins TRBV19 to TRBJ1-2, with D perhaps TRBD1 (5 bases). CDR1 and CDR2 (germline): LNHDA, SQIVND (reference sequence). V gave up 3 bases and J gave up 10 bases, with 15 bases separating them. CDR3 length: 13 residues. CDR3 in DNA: TGTGCCAGTAGTATCGCAGGGAGGTGGAACTACACCTTC. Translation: CASSIAGRWNYTF.

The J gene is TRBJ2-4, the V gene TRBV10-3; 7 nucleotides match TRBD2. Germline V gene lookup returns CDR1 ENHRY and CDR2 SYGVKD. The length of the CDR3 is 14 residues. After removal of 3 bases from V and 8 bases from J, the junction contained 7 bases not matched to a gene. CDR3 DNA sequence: TGTGCCATCAGTGATGATCAGGGAGGGCACATTCAGTACTTC. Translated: CAISDDQGGHIQYF.

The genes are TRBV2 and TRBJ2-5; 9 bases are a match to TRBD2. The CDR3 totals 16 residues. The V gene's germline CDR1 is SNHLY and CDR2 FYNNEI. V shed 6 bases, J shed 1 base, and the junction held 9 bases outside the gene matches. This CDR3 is CASRETSGPAQETQYF. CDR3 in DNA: TGTGCCAGCAGAGAAACTAGCGGGCCAGCCCAAGAGACCCAGTACTTC.

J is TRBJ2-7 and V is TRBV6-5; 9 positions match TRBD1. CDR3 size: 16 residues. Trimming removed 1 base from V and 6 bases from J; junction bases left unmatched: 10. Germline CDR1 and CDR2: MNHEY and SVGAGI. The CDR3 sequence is CASSYWTGTGPPEQYF. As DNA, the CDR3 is TGTGCCAGCAGTTACTGGACCGGGACAGGGCCCCCCGAGCAGTACTTC.

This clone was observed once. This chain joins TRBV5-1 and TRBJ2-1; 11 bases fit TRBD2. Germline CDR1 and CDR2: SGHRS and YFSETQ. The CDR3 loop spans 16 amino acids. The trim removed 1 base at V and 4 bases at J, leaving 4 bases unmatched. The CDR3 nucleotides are TGCGCCAGCAGCTTGAGGGGACTAGCGGAGTACAATGAGCAGTTCTTC. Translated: CASSLRGLAEYNEQFF.

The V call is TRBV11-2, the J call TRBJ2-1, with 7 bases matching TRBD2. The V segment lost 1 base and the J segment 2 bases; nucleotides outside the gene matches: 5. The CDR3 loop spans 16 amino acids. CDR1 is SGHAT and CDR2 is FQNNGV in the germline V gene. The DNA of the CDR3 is TGTGCCAGCAGCTTAGTGGGAGGGGTAACCTACAATGAGCAGTTCTTC. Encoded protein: CASSLVGGVTYNEQFF. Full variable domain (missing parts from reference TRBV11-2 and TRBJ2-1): EAGVAQSPRYKIIEKRQSVAFWCNPISGHATLYWYQQILGQGPKLLIQFQNNGVVDDSQLPKDRFSAERLKGVDSTLKIQPAKLEDSAVYLCASSLVGGVTYNEQFFGPGTRLTVL.

The CDR3 nucleotides read TGTGCCAGCAGCTTGGCCGGGATCTACAATGAGCAGTTCTTC. Translated, it gives CASSLAGIYNEQFF. The chain combines TRBV5-4 with TRBJ2-1; D is perhaps TRBD2 (5 bases). Per the germline V gene, CDR1 is SGHNT and CDR2 is YYREEE (reference sequence). Trimming removed 0 bases at V and 3 bases at J, with 7 bases between. This CDR3 has 14 residues.

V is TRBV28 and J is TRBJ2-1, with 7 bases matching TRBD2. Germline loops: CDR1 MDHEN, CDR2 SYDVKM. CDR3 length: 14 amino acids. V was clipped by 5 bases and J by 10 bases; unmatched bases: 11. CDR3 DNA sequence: TGTGCCAGCAGTCCCACCCCGCAGGGAGGGGAGCAGTTCTTC. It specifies CASSPTPQGGEQFF.

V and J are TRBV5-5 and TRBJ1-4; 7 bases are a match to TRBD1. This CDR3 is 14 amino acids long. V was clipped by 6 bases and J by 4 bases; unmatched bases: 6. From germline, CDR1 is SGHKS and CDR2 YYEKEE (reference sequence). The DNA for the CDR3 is TGTGCCAGCACCCAGACAGGGTATAATGAAAAACTGTTTTTT. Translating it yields CASTQTGYNEKLFF.

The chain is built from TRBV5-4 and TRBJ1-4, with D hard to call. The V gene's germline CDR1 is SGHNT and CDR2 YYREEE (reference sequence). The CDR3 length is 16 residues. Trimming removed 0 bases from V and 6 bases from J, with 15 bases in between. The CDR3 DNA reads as TGTGCCAGCAGCTTGGGTGGGCAGCGGGTGGATGAAAAACTGTTTTTT. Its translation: CASSLGGQRVDEKLFF. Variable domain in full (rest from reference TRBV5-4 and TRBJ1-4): ETGVTQSPTHLIKTRGQQVTLRCSSQSGHNTVSWYQQALGQGPQFIFQYYREEENGRGNFPPRFSGLQFPNYSSELNVNALELDDSALYLCASSLGGQRVDEKLFFGSGTQLSVL.

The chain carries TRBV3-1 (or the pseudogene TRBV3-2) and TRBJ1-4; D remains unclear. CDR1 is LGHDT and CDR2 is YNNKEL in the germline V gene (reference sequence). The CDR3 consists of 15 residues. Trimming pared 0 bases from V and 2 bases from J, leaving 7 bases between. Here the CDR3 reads CASSQEGLTNEKLFF. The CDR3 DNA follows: TGTGCCAGCAGCCAAGAAGGACTGACTAATGAAAAACTGTTTTTT.

CDR3 in DNA: TGTGCCAGCAGCTTCGGAGGGGACTCTGGAAACACCATATATTTT. Amino acids: CASSFGGDSGNTIYF. The chain has TRBV5-4 and TRBJ1-3, with D tentatively TRBD1 (5 bases). Germline V CDR1 and CDR2: SGHNT, YYREEE (reference sequence). The CDR3 extends over 15 amino acids. V was pared by 2 bases and J by 0 bases, with 9 bases between.

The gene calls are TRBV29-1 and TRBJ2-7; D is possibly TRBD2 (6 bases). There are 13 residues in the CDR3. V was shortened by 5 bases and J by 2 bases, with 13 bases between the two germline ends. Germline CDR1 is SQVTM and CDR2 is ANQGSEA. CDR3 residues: CSVTTSRAYEQYF. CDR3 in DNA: TGCAGCGTTACAACTAGCAGGGCCTACGAGCAGTACTTC.

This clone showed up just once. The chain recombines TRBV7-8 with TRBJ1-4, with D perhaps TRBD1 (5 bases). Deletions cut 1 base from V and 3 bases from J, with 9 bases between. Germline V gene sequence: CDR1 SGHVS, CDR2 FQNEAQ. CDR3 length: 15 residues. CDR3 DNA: TGTGCCAGCAGCTTAGTGCTAGGGGCTAATGAAAAACTGTTTTTT. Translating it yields CASSLVLGANEKLFF.

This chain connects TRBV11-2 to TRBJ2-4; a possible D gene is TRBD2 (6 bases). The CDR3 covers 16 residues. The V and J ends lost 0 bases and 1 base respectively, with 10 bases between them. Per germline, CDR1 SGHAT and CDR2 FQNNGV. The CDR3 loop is CASSLEAGYAKNIQYF. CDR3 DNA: TGTGCCAGCAGCTTAGAGGCGGGGTATGCCAAAAACATTCAGTACTTC.

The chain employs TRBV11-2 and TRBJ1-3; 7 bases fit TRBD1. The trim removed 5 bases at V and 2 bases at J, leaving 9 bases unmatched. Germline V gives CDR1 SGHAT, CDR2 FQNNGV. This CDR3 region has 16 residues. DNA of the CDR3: TGTGCCAGCAGCCGGAGACAGGGACCCGCTGGAAACACCATATATTTT. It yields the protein CASSRRQGPAGNTIYF.

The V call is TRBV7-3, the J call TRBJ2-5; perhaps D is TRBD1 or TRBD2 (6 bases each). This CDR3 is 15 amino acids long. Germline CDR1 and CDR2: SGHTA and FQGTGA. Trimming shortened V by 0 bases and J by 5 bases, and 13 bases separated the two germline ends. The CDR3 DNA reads TGTGCCAGCAGCTTAACCTGGGGGGCCTACGAGACCCAGTACTTC. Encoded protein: CASSLTWGAYETQYF.

The chain's CDR3 is CASSESQNYGYTF. CDR3 in DNA: TGTGCCAGCAGTGAAAGTCAGAACTATGGCTACACCTTC. The chain is built from TRBV6-4 and TRBJ1-2; D remains unclear. The V gene's germline CDR1 is MRHNA and CDR2 SNTAGT. This CDR3 is 13 amino acids long. The V end was cut by 3 bases, the J end by 2 bases, with 7 bases between.

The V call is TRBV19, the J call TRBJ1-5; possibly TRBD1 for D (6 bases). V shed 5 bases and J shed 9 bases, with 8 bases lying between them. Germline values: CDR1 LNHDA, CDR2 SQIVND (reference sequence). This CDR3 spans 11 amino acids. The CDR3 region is CASSQGMPQHF. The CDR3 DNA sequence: TGTGCCAGTAGTCAGGGGATGCCCCAGCATTTT.

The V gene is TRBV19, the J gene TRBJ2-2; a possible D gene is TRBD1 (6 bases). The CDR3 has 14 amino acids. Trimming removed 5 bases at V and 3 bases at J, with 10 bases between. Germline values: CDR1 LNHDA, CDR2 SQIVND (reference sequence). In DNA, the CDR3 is TGTGCCAGTAGTCCTCGGACAGACACCGGGGAGCTGTTTTTT. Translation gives CASSPRTDTGELFF.